Below, one T cell receptor beta chain is given with its context. The data were taken from a study of beta chain features in type 1 diabetes. Isolated RNA was reverse transcribed in full, so expressed TCRB transcripts were sequenced. Clones were sequenced by immunoSEQ multiplex PCR, and TCRdb holds only the in-frame ones, with some missing. The sample has about 160,000 clones, about 9.1% seen once. Trimming at V came to 3 bases and at J to 1 base, leaving 5 bases not matched to a gene. This CDR3 comprises 15 residues. CDR1 SGHDN and CDR2 FVKESK come from the germline V gene. The sample consisted of central memory CD4+ T cells from blood. The receptor's source is a woman aged 18-29 years in good health. This chain joins TRBV14 and TRBJ2-7; 8 bases agree with TRBD2. DNA for the CDR3: TGTGCCAGCAGCCATAAAGCGGGAGCGTCCTACGAGCAGTACTTC. Amino acid sequence: CASSHKAGASYEQYF.